Following are 28 T cell receptor beta chains from one sample sequenced in a study of T cells in localized non-small cell lung cancer. Assay: immunoSEQ multiplex PCR; the TCRdb copy retains only in-frame clones and omits some. The sample holds 130,000 or so clones, 80% to 90% seen once. The material was peripheral blood, obtained before any cancer treatment. Receptors were obtained from a female donor at least 60 years old with stage I lung adenocarcinoma.

The rearrangement links TRBV6-6 to TRBJ2-7; 8 nucleotides align to TRBD2. CDR1 is MNHNY, CDR2 SVGAGI, per germline (reference sequence). J was trimmed by 6 bases and V by 6 bases; bases with no gene match: 13. The CDR3 runs 15 residues. CDR3 protein: CASRIPGSGSSEQYF. CDR3 DNA: TGTGCCAGCAGGATACCGGGGAGCGGGAGTTCCGAGCAGTACTTC.

V gene TRBV28 combines with J gene TRBJ2-6; tentatively, D is TRBD2 (5 bases). Deletions cut 2 bases from V and 3 bases from J, with 8 bases between. The germline V gene has CDR1 MDHEN and CDR2 SYDVKM. This CDR3 spans 15 amino acids. In nucleotides, the CDR3 is TGTGCCAGCAGTTTAAGCGGATTTGGGGCCAACGTCCTGACTTTC. This sequence encodes CASSLSGFGANVLTF.

About this clone itself: This specimen includes other DNA sequences encoding the same CDR3. V usage is TRBV2 and J usage is TRBJ2-3; D remains unclear. Trimming left V 1 base short and J 2 bases short, with 4 bases between. The CDR3 consists of 13 residues. Germline CDR1 is SNHLY and CDR2 is FYNNEI. DNA of the CDR3: TGTGCCAGCAGTGAAGAATCCACAGATACGCAGTATTTT. This codes for CASSEESTDTQYF.

The CDR3 coding sequence is TGTGCCAGCAGCTTAGACCGCATGGGGTCAGGAGCTTTCTTT. Residues: CASSLDRMGSGAFF. The chain links TRBV7-8 to TRBJ1-1, with D hard to call. The CDR3 spans 14 residues. Germline lookup yields CDR1 SGHVS and CDR2 FQNEAQ. V lost 1 base and J 10 bases, leaving 16 bases between the germline ends.

This clone came up a few times. This sequence joins TRBV18 and TRBJ2-1; weak D call: TRBD1 (5 bases). Looked up from germline, CDR1 is KGHSH and CDR2 is LQKENI. Trimming took 6 bases from V and 12 from J, leaving 15 bases between them. This CDR3 spans 12 amino acids. The CDR3 bases are TGTGCCAGCTCGTCCCAGGGCCAAGTGCAGTTCTTC. It is translated as CASSSQGQVQFF.

The chain carries TRBV30 and TRBJ1-5; D perhaps matches TRBD1 (6 bases). Germline lookup yields CDR1 GTSNPN and CDR2 SVGIG (reference sequence). The CDR3 extends over 13 amino acids. The V end was cut by 4 bases, the J end by 10 bases, with 17 bases between. CDR3 nucleotide sequence: TGTGCCTGGAAGGCAGGGGCTGGGGGCCCCCAGCATTTT. This translates into CAWKAGAGGPQHF.

J is TRBJ1-5 and V is TRBV2; D is possibly TRBD1 (5 bases). This CDR3 is 14 amino acids long. From germline, CDR1 is SNHLY and CDR2 FYNNEI. The germline V and J ends were trimmed by 7 bases and 7 bases, with 17 bases remaining between them. The CDR3, as DNA: TGTGCCAGCATCGTATCGCGGGACCTCCAGCCCCAGCATTTT. Its translation is CASIVSRDLQPQHF.

V gene TRBV6-5 combines with J gene TRBJ1-1, with TRBD1 as a possible D gene (6 bases). The CDR3 sequence is 16 residues long. V lost 2 bases and J lost 0, with 13 bases in between. The germline CDR1 and CDR2 sequences are MNHEY and SVGAGI. Written as DNA, the CDR3 is TGTGCCAGCAGTTACAGGACAGCCGCCTTGAACACTGAAGCTTTCTTT. Protein: CASSYRTAALNTEAFF.

The V and J genes are TRBV27 and TRBJ2-1, with D uncertain. There are 13 residues in the CDR3. Germline V gene lookup returns CDR1 MNHEY and CDR2 SMNVEV (reference sequence). V was clipped by 2 bases and J by 6 bases, with 8 bases between them. This CDR3 is CASSLGPSNEQFF. Written as DNA, the CDR3 is TGTGCCAGCAGTTTAGGACCTAGCAATGAGCAGTTCTTC.

The rearrangement joins TRBV19 to TRBJ2-2; D is unclear. Germline-derived CDR1 and CDR2 are LNHDA and SQIVND (reference sequence). This CDR3 has 13 residues. V lost 4 bases and J lost 4, with 7 bases in between. In DNA, the CDR3 is TGTGCCAGTAGTAGATCGGGCACCGGGGAGCTGTTTTTT. It encodes CASSRSGTGELFF.

The rearrangement uses TRBV7-3 and TRBJ2-1; 11 positions match TRBD2. Germline V gene sequence: CDR1 SGHTA, CDR2 FQGTGA. CDR3 length: 16 residues. The V gene end was trimmed by 5 bases and the J gene end by 4 bases; junction bases not matched to a gene: 7. The CDR3: CASSRTGTSGYNEQFF. The CDR3 nucleotides are TGTGCCAGCAGCCGTACTGGGACTAGCGGATACAATGAGCAGTTCTTC.

The V call is TRBV5-4, the J call TRBJ2-1, with TRBD2 identical over 10 bases. V lost 2 bases, J lost 10 bases, and 12 bases stayed unmatched. CDR1 is SGHNT and CDR2 is YYREEE in the germline V gene (reference sequence). The length of the CDR3 is 16 residues. The CDR3 protein is CASSLNHGLAAGEQFF. CDR3 sequence (DNA): TGTGCCAGCAGCTTAAACCATGGACTAGCGGCGGGCGAGCAGTTCTTC.

This clone was recorded a few times. CDR3: CSVAGVGEQYF. DNA of the CDR3: TGCAGCGTTGCAGGGGTGGGGGAGCAGTACTTC. This chain uses TRBV29-1 with TRBJ2-7, with D perhaps matching TRBD1 (6 bases). This CDR3 has 11 amino acids. Trimming took off 4 bases at V and 7 bases at J, with 11 bases between the two ends. The germline V gene encodes CDR1 SQVTM and CDR2 ANQGSEA.

On this clone: At the DNA level, this CDR3 is encoded by other sequences in the same sample as well. This chain uses TRBV5-1 with TRBJ2-5, with 15 bases identical to TRBD2. CDR1 is SGHRS, CDR2 YFSETQ, per germline. The V and J ends lost 3 bases and 1 base, in that order; junction bases with no gene match: 1. The CDR3 consists of 16 residues. The DNA for the CDR3 is TGCGCCAGCAGCTCGGGACTAGCGGGGGGCCAAGAGACCCAGTACTTC. Its translation: CASSSGLAGGQETQYF.

This chain links TRBV30 with TRBJ1-1, with D hard to call. The V gene lost 4 bases and the J gene lost 6 bases, with 9 bases spanning the gap. The length of the CDR3 is 11 residues. Germline V gene sequence: CDR1 GTSNPN, CDR2 SVGIG (reference sequence). Here the CDR3 reads CAWTSLSEAFF. The CDR3 DNA reads TGTGCCTGGACCTCCTTATCTGAAGCTTTCTTT.

In its sample, this clone was seen once. The CDR3 DNA sequence: TGTGCCAGCAGAACCGGGACAGACTCCTACGAGCAGTACTTC. Its translation: CASRTGTDSYEQYF. The J gene is TRBJ2-7, the V gene TRBV11-2; 7 positions agree with TRBD1. The CDR3 has 14 amino acids. Per the germline V gene, CDR1 is SGHAT and CDR2 is FQNNGV. Trimming took 6 bases from V and 0 from J; bases not matched to a gene: 5.

The rearrangement joins TRBV5-4 to TRBJ2-7, with no clear D. The CDR3 runs 16 residues. Germline lookup yields CDR1 SGHNT and CDR2 YYREEE (reference sequence). The ends were cut back, 2 bases at V and 2 bases at J, with 17 bases in the middle. The CDR3 bases are TGTGCCAGCAGCTTTATCGCAGGTTTTAGTCCCTACGAGCAGTACTTC. Translation: CASSFIAGFSPYEQYF.

A word on this clone: The identical CDR3 is also encoded by other nucleotide sequences in the sample. The rearrangement uses TRBV5-6 and TRBJ2-7; no reliable D call. This CDR3 contains 11 residues. Germline V gene lookup returns CDR1 SGHDT and CDR2 YYEEEE. With 4 bases removed from V and 0 bases from J, the gap between germline ends came to 2 bases. The CDR3 DNA reads as TGTGCCAGCAGCACCTCCTACGAGCAGTACTTC. Encoded protein: CASSTSYEQYF.

The chain is built from TRBV29-1 and TRBJ2-5, with D maybe TRBD1 (5 bases). The CDR3 sequence is 12 residues long. Trimming removed 2 bases at V and 4 bases at J, with 8 bases between. Germline assignment: CDR1 SQVTM and CDR2 ANQGSEA. Here the CDR3 DNA reads TGCAGCGTTGAACCGCAGGGAGAGACCCAGTACTTC. It is translated as CSVEPQGETQYF.

The table lists this clone with a count of one. The rearrangement links TRBV15 to TRBJ1-4; tentatively, D is TRBD1 (5 bases). With 1 base removed from V and 8 bases from J, the gap between germline ends came to 14 bases. CDR1 is LNHNV and CDR2 is YYDKDF in the germline V gene (reference sequence). The CDR3 has 15 amino acids. CDR3 sequence reads: CATSRGRGSGEKLFF. CDR3 nucleotides: TGTGCCACCAGCAGAGGGCGGGGGAGCGGAGAAAAACTGTTTTTT.

The rearrangement uses TRBV5-1 and TRBJ2-1; TRBD1 matches 9 bases. The length of the CDR3 is 14 residues. Germline assignment: CDR1 SGHRS and CDR2 YFSETQ. V lost 0 bases, J lost 7 bases, and 2 bases stayed unmatched. CDR3 sequence reads: CASSLGTGANEQFF. The CDR3 coding sequence is TGCGCCAGCAGCTTGGGGACAGGGGCAAATGAGCAGTTCTTC.

The chain links TRBV27 to TRBJ2-7, with a possible D match to TRBD2 (5 bases). V gave up 6 bases and J gave up 4 bases, with 13 bases separating them. Germline assignment: CDR1 MNHEY and CDR2 SMNVEV (reference sequence). The CDR3 length is 13 residues. The CDR3 spells CASSPITSYEQYF. The CDR3 nucleotides are TGTGCCAGCAGCCCAATCACTAGTTACGAGCAGTACTTC.

In this sample, this clone turned up once. The chain couples TRBV19 to TRBJ2-7, with 8 bases that match TRBD1. The CDR3 runs 14 residues. The germline V gene encodes CDR1 LNHDA and CDR2 SQIVND (reference sequence). V lost 7 bases and J lost 3; bases outside the gene matches: 8. CDR3 loop: CASKTGTGGYEQYF. The CDR3 nucleotides are TGTGCCAGTAAAACCGGGACAGGCGGCTACGAGCAGTACTTC.

V is TRBV30 and J is TRBJ1-2, with D perhaps TRBD1 (6 bases). Per the germline V gene, CDR1 is GTSNPN and CDR2 is SVGIG (reference sequence). V lost 0 bases and J lost 5, with 16 bases in between. The CDR3 runs 15 residues. The CDR3 sequence: CAWSVGTGYWYGYTF. CDR3 DNA sequence: TGTGCCTGGAGTGTCGGAACAGGGTATTGGTATGGCTACACCTTC. Together with reference TRBV30 and TRBJ1-2, the CDR3 gives the full variable domain: SQTIHQWPATLVQPVGSPLSLECTVEGTSNPNLYWYRQAAGRGLQLLFYSVGIGQISSEVPQNLSASRPQDRQFILSSKKLLLSDSGFYLCAWSVGTGYWYGYTFGSGTRLTVV.

This rearrangement joins TRBV6-5 to TRBJ2-7; TRBD1 agrees at 9 bases. V shed 7 bases, J shed 5 bases, and the junction held 9 bases outside the gene matches. The CDR3 runs 14 residues. Germline V gene sequence: CDR1 MNHEY, CDR2 SVGAGI. As DNA, the CDR3 is TGTGCCAGCACGCAAGGACAGGGGTTTGACGAGCAGTACTTC. The encoded protein is CASTQGQGFDEQYF.

This sequence joins TRBV2 and TRBJ1-5; 7 nucleotides match TRBD1. Germline V gene lookup returns CDR1 SNHLY and CDR2 FYNNEI. Trimming at V came to 7 bases and at J to 6 bases, leaving 6 bases not matched to a gene. This CDR3 region has 13 residues. The CDR3 nucleotides are TGTGCCAGCATCGACAGGGAAACTCAGCCCCAGCATTTT. This sequence encodes CASIDRETQPQHF.

This clone is a singleton in its sample. This chain links TRBV2 with TRBJ2-2, with 10 bases identical to TRBD2. Losses at the gene ends were 4 bases for V and 6 bases for J; bases not matched to a gene: 5. CDR3 length equals 15 residues. CDR1 SNHLY and CDR2 FYNNEI come from the germline V gene. The CDR3 coding sequence is TGTGCCAGCAGTGCATCCGGGACTAGCGCCGGGGAGCTGTTTTTT. Its protein product is CASSASGTSAGELFF.

The chain links TRBV30 to TRBJ1-5; maybe TRBD1 (5 bases). This CDR3 has 14 amino acids. The V end was cut by 1 base, the J end by 2 bases, with 9 bases between. Germline V lookup: CDR1 GTSNPN, CDR2 SVGIG (reference sequence). The CDR3 sequence is CAWSAGNGNQPQHF. Written as DNA, the CDR3 is TGTGCCTGGAGTGCAGGGAATGGCAATCAGCCCCAGCATTTT.